This T cell receptor (beta chain) was captured in a study of tumor T cells in aggressive B-cell lymphoma. This CDR3 has 12 amino acids. Germline CDR1 SGHKS, CDR2 YYEKEE (reference sequence). Trimming removed 3 bases at V and 3 bases at J, with 6 bases between. TCRdb keeps only in-frame clones here, not all; method: immunoSEQ multiplex PCR. The sample comprises a few thousand clones, around 88% of which are singletons, and 15% to 20% rests with the top ten. Specimen: tumor tissue. V is TRBV5-5 and J is TRBJ1-1; D is uncertain. The clonotype was recovered from an adult with diffuse large B cell lymphoma. CDR3 coding DNA: TGTGCCAGCAGCTCTGGCTACACTGAAGCTTTCTTT. It translates to CASSSGYTEAFF.